The rows below give T cell receptor beta chains drawn from one sample of a study of identical twins. TCRdb independently ran MiXCR on the 5' RACE reads; one entry per CDR3 protein. The table includes 1.5 million to 2 million distinct CDR3 sequences, under 35% detected once. Specimen: cord blood. Receptors were obtained from a newborn girl in good health. CDR3s include the opening cysteine and the closing phenylalanine or tryptophan. Fields, in order: J gene, D gene, clone size, V gene, CDR3 DNA, CDR3 protein. D genes are given only for firm matches. Rows may omit the clone size; those that give it use once, few, many or a size class.

TRBJ1-1	-	few	TRBV21-1	TGTGCCAGCAGCCTAAAGGAGGCAGGGCGGACCATGAACACTGAAGCTTTCTTT	CASSLKEAGRTMNTEAFF
TRBJ2-2	-	-	TRBV9	TGTGCCAGCAGCGGAGCAGCGAACACCGGGGAGCTGTTTTTT	CASSGAANTGELFF
TRBJ2-7	-	few	TRBV3-1	TGTGCCAGCAGCCAGCGGGACAGCTCCTACGAGCAGTACTTC	CASSQRDSSYEQYF
TRBJ2-3	-	-	TRBV20-1	TGCAGTGCCGTACTTACAAGCACAGATACGCAGTATTTT	CSAVLTSTDTQYF
TRBJ2-5	TRBD2	few	TRBV29-1	TGCAGCGTTGGCCTAGCGGAAGAGACCCAGTACTTC	CSVGLAEETQYF
TRBJ2-4	-	-	TRBV7-2	TGTGCCAGCAGCTTAGGTCCGGGACCCACTCCGGGAAACATTCAGTACTTC	CASSLGPGPTPGNIQYF
TRBJ2-7	-	once	TRBV20-1	TGCAGTGCTAGAAGCCACCAGCGGAGGGGCGGCAATGAGCAGTACTTC	CSARSHQRRGGNEQYF
TRBJ1-5	-	-	TRBV28	TGTGCCAGCAATCCCCTAGGGGGGTCGGAGCAGCCCCAGCATTTT	CASNPLGGSEQPQHF
TRBJ1-4	-	-	TRBV15	TGTGCCACCAGCAGAGATCAATGGGCCGTTAATGAAAAACTGTTTTTT	CATSRDQWAVNEKLFF
TRBJ2-1	TRBD2	-	TRBV7-7	TGTGCCAGCAGCTTAGCAGTAGCGGGGGTATACAATGAGCAGTTCTTC	CASSLAVAGVYNEQFF
TRBJ2-5	-	few	TRBV12-3/TRBV12-4	TGTGCCAGCACCTCCGGTGGGCGAGAGACCCAGTACTTC	CASTSGGRETQYF
TRBJ2-1	TRBD2	-	TRBV6-2/TRBV6-3	TGTGCCAGCAGTCCCCCGGGACTAGCGGAAGAGACCCAGTTCTTC	CASSPPGLAEETQFF
TRBJ2-7	-	-	TRBV27	TGTGCCAGCAGTTCGCGGCCCTACAATGAGCAGTACTTC	CASSSRPYNEQYF
TRBJ1-2	-	many	TRBV20-1	TGCAGTGCTAGAACGGGACTCAACTATGGCTACACCTTC	CSARTGLNYGYTF
TRBJ1-1	-	few	TRBV11-2	TGTGCCAGCAGCTTAGTGGCAAAAGAAGCTTTCTTT	CASSLVAKEAFF
TRBJ2-4	-	-	TRBV18	TGTGCCAGCTCACTAGTCTCAGGGGTCGAAAACATTCAGTACTTC	CASSLVSGVENIQYF
TRBJ1-5	-	few	TRBV29-1	TGCAGCGCCACCGAGGGGAGAGGTCAGCCCCAGCATTTT	CSATEGRGQPQHF
TRBJ1-2	TRBD1	many	TRBV12-3/TRBV12-4	TGTGCCAGCAGTCCCAGACAGGGGGCGCCCCCCTATGGCTACACCTTC	CASSPRQGAPPYGYTF
TRBJ2-5	-	few	TRBV7-2	TGTGCCAGCAGCTTAGTGATGGGTGAGACCCAGTACTTC	CASSLVMGETQYF
TRBJ1-5	-	-	TRBV28	TGTGCCAGCAGTTTTTGGGGGCCTGGGCCCCAGCATTTT	CASSFWGPGPQHF
TRBJ2-1	TRBD1	once	TRBV6-6	TGTGCCAGCAGTAACCCAACAGGGGGCTCCTACAATGAGCAGTTCTTC	CASSNPTGGSYNEQFF
TRBJ2-3	-	few	TRBV5-1	TGCGCCAGCAGCTCCGACAGTCCAGATACGCAGTATTTT	CASSSDSPDTQYF
TRBJ2-1	-	many	TRBV6-5	TGTGCCAGCAGCCGGACAGCGAGCTCCTACAATGAGCAGTTCTTC	CASSRTASSYNEQFF
TRBJ2-3	TRBD1	few	TRBV12-3/TRBV12-4	TGTGCCAGCAGCCCTGGACAGGTCACCACAGATACGCAGTATTTT	CASSPGQVTTDTQYF
TRBJ1-2	-	few	TRBV7-2	TGTGCCAGCAGCTTAGCTGAGGGGATCGGCTACACCTTC	CASSLAEGIGYTF